This T cell receptor (beta chain) was captured in a study of cytomegalovirus exposure and HLA in healthy donors. Study details: There were some 410 genotyped donors. Of these, roughly 84% fell in the genetic ancestry cluster associated with self-reported Caucasian donors. Points from the study as a whole: As was reported, the classifier diagnosed cytomegalovirus status with high specificity and sensitivity. In vitro checks showed that three CMV-associated chains really do target CMV antigens. Some highly shared sequence variants likely arose as a pipeline artifact.

Details on this clone: What it binds is unknown.

In the PCR, 60 Vbeta and 13 Jbeta primers were used. Assay: immunoSEQ multiplex PCR; the TCRdb copy retains only in-frame clones and omits some. The sample yields more than 110,000 clones, about 85% seen once. This TCR was sampled from a female donor in good health and CMV-seronegative. Source material: PBMCs.

The CDR3 reads CASSASNSYEQYF. The CDR3 DNA reads as TGCGCCAGCAGTGCTAGCAACTCCTACGAGCAGTACTTC. The chain links TRBV10-1 to TRBJ2-7; D perhaps matches TRBD2 (5 bases). The CDR3 is 13 residues long. V was pared by 4 bases and J by 0 bases, with 7 bases between. Germline loops: CDR1 WNHNN, CDR2 SYGVQD (reference sequence).